A selection of T cell receptor beta chains follows, all from one sample in a study of shared clonotypes between healthy human individuals. This table comes from immunoSEQ multiplex PCR, and its TCRdb copy is limited to in-frame clones, with some not included. The sample holds 2 million to 3 million clones, 93% seen once. What was sequenced was naive CD4+ T cells from PBMCs. The receptors originated from a man in his late teens or twenties in good health. Some clones in this sample may be carry-over from other donors' samples. Each CDR3 is given with its conserved first and last residue. Fields, in order: D gene, clone size, V gene, J gene, CDR3 DNA, CDR3 protein. D genes are given only for firm matches. Size tells how often a clone was seen (once, few, many) or the class of an expanded clone, and some rows leave it out.

d_gene: NA
abundance: once
v_gene: TRBV6-1
j_gene: TRBJ2-7
CDR3nt: TGTGCCAGCAGTGAAGGTCCCGACTACGAGCAGTACTTC
CDR3aa: CASSEGPDYEQYF

d_gene: NA
abundance: NA
v_gene: TRBV5-4
j_gene: TRBJ2-7
CDR3nt: TGTGCCAGCAGCTTTCAGGGGAACGAGCAGTACTTC
CDR3aa: CASSFQGNEQYF

d_gene: NA
abundance: NA
v_gene: TRBV30
j_gene: TRBJ2-7
CDR3nt: TGTGCCTGGCGAACACGATCCTACGAGCAGTACTTC
CDR3aa: CAWRTRSYEQYF

d_gene: TRBD1
abundance: NA
v_gene: TRBV7-9
j_gene: TRBJ2-7
CDR3nt: TGTGCCAGCAGTTGGACAGGGACGGGTGCTAAATTTTACGAGCAGTACTTC
CDR3aa: CASSWTGTGAKFYEQYF

d_gene: TRBD1
abundance: NA
v_gene: TRBV10-3
j_gene: TRBJ1-4
CDR3nt: TGTGCCATCAGCTACAGGGGAGTAGGTGAAAAACTGTTTTTT
CDR3aa: CAISYRGVGEKLFF

d_gene: TRBD1
abundance: NA
v_gene: TRBV7-2
j_gene: TRBJ2-3
CDR3nt: TGTGCCAGCAGCTATGACAGGGGGTGGGATACGCAGTATTTT
CDR3aa: CASSYDRGWDTQYF

d_gene: TRBD2
abundance: NA
v_gene: TRBV7-3
j_gene: TRBJ2-3
CDR3nt: TGTGCCAGCAGTTCCAGACTAGCGGGAGGCCCTGAGGCAGATACGCAGTATTTT
CDR3aa: CASSSRLAGGPEADTQYF

d_gene: NA
abundance: once
v_gene: TRBV5-1
j_gene: TRBJ1-1
CDR3nt: TGCGCCAGCAGCCCGGGGAGGGTAATTATGAACACTGAAGCTTTCTTT
CDR3aa: CASSPGRVIMNTEAFF

d_gene: NA
abundance: NA
v_gene: TRBV9
j_gene: TRBJ1-3
CDR3nt: TGTGCCAGCAGCGTAGATGCTCTCCGGGGGGGAAACACCATATATTTT
CDR3aa: CASSVDALRGGNTIYF

d_gene: NA
abundance: NA
v_gene: TRBV9
j_gene: TRBJ1-3
CDR3nt: TGTGCCAGCAGCGTAGCTCCCCAAGGGCCTGGAAACACCATATATTTT
CDR3aa: CASSVAPQGPGNTIYF

d_gene: TRBD2
abundance: NA
v_gene: TRBV5-1
j_gene: TRBJ2-5
CDR3nt: TGCGCCAGCAGCAAAGGACTAGCGGGAGGGCAAAGGGAGACCCAGTACTTC
CDR3aa: CASSKGLAGGQRETQYF

d_gene: NA
abundance: NA
v_gene: TRBV6-5
j_gene: TRBJ1-5
CDR3nt: TGTGCCAGCAGTTATTCCGAGGAGCAGCCCCAGCATTTT
CDR3aa: CASSYSEEQPQHF

d_gene: NA
abundance: NA
v_gene: TRBV28
j_gene: TRBJ2-1
CDR3nt: TGTGCCAGCAGCTTTCTGAGAGTGAATGAGCAGTTCTTC
CDR3aa: CASSFLRVNEQFF

d_gene: NA
abundance: NA
v_gene: TRBV7-9
j_gene: TRBJ2-1
CDR3nt: TGTGCCAACTACGACAATGAGCAGTTCTTC
CDR3aa: CANYDNEQFF

d_gene: TRBD2
abundance: once
v_gene: TRBV28
j_gene: TRBJ2-2
CDR3nt: TGTGCCATCGCGGGACTAGCGGGTTCCGGGGAGCTGTTTTTT
CDR3aa: CAIAGLAGSGELFF

d_gene: NA
abundance: NA
v_gene: TRBV18
j_gene: TRBJ2-7
CDR3nt: TGTGCCAGCTCACCAGGGACTTCCCCCGCCTACGAGCAGTACTTC
CDR3aa: CASSPGTSPAYEQYF

d_gene: NA
abundance: NA
v_gene: TRBV19
j_gene: TRBJ2-2
CDR3nt: TGTGCCAGTACCCCCTTTTCGTCGGCCGGGGAGCTGTTTTTT
CDR3aa: CASTPFSSAGELFF

d_gene: NA
abundance: NA
v_gene: TRBV7-2
j_gene: TRBJ1-5
CDR3nt: TGTGCCAGCAGCCTAGGACAGAACCATCAGCCCCAGCATTTT
CDR3aa: CASSLGQNHQPQHF

d_gene: NA
abundance: NA
v_gene: TRBV18
j_gene: TRBJ2-7
CDR3nt: TGTGCCAGCTCGCAGGGGGGGAGCGAGCAGTACTTC
CDR3aa: CASSQGGSEQYF

d_gene: NA
abundance: NA
v_gene: TRBV28
j_gene: TRBJ2-5
CDR3nt: TGTGCCAGCAGTTTATTACGGGGGGCTCAAGAGACCCAGTACTTC
CDR3aa: CASSLLRGAQETQYF

d_gene: NA
abundance: NA
v_gene: TRBV28
j_gene: TRBJ2-7
CDR3nt: TGTGCCAGCAGGGCCCGTGAGGGTTCGCCGTACGAGCAGTACTTC
CDR3aa: CASRAREGSPYEQYF

d_gene: NA
abundance: NA
v_gene: TRBV14
j_gene: TRBJ2-1
CDR3nt: TGTGCCAGCAGCCAAGGCGCAGGGGCCCCCTACAATGAGCAGTTCTTC
CDR3aa: CASSQGAGAPYNEQFF

d_gene: NA
abundance: NA
v_gene: TRBV18
j_gene: TRBJ2-2
CDR3nt: TGTGCCAGCTCACCGTCCCTGGGAAGCTTGCACACCGGGGAGCTGTTTTTT
CDR3aa: CASSPSLGSLHTGELFF

d_gene: TRBD2
abundance: NA
v_gene: TRBV5-1
j_gene: TRBJ2-7
CDR3nt: TGCGCCAGCAGCAGAGGGACTAGCGGAATCTACGAGCAGTACTTC
CDR3aa: CASSRGTSGIYEQYF

d_gene: NA
abundance: NA
v_gene: TRBV7-2
j_gene: TRBJ2-2
CDR3nt: TGTGCCAGCAGCTTAATGTCCCCGACCACCGGGGAGCTGTTTTTT
CDR3aa: CASSLMSPTTGELFF